This entry is about one T cell receptor beta chain. The data derive from a study of T cell changes during pregnancy in multiple sclerosis. The repertoire was sequenced with immunoSEQ multiplex PCR; TCRdb's copy has only in-frame clones and lacks some. This sample carries 80,000 or so clones, under 95% of them seen once, and the ten largest clones take more than 1.4%. Trimming removed 2 bases at V and 6 bases at J, with 7 bases between. Germline CDR1 and CDR2: MGHRA and YSYEKL. The CDR3 runs 13 residues. This receptor was obtained from a female donor with multiple sclerosis, enrolled in a pregnancy study. The J gene is TRBJ2-2, the V gene TRBV4-1; maybe TRBD1 (6 bases). The specimen was peripheral blood, collected before pregnancy. The CDR3 is CASSQTGPGELFF. Written as DNA, the CDR3 is TGCGCCAGCAGCCAAACAGGGCCCGGGGAGCTGTTTTTT.